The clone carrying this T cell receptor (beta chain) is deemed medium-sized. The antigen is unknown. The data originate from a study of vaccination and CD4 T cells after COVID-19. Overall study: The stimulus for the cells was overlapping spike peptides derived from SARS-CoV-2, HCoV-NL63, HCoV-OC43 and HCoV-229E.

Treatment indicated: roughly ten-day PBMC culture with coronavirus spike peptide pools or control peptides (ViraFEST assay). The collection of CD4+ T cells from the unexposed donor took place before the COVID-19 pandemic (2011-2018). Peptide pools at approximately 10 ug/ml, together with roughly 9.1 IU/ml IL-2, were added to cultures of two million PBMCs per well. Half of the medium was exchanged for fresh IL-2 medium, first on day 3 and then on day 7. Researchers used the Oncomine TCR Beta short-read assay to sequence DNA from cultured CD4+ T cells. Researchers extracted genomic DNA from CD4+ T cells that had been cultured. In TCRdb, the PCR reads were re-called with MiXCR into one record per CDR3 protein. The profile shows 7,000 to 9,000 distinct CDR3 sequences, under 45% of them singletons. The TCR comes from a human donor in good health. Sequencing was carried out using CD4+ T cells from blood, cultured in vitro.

The CDR3: CASSEAFGGGNSPLHF. CDR3 DNA: TGTGCCAGCAGTGAAGCGTTCGGGGGAGGTAATTCACCCCTCCACTTT. The gene calls are TRBV6-1 and TRBJ1-6, with TRBD1 as a possible D gene (5 bases). Trimming pared 0 bases from V and 6 bases from J, leaving 12 bases between. From germline, CDR1 is MNHNS and CDR2 SASEGT. This CDR3 is 16 amino acids long.